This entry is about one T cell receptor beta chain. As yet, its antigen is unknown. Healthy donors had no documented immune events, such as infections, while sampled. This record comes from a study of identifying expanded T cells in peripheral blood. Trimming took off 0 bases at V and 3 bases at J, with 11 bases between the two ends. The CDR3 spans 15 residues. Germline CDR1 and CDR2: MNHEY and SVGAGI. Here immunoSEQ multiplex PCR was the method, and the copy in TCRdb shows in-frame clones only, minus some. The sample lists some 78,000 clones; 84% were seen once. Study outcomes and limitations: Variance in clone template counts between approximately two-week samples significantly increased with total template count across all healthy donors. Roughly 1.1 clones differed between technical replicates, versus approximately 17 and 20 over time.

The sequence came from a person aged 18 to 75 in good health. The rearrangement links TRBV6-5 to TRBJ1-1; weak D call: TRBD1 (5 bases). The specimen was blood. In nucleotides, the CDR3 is TGTGCCAGCAGTTACTCTACAGGCGCTGACACTGAAGCTTTCTTT. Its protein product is CASSYSTGADTEAFF.